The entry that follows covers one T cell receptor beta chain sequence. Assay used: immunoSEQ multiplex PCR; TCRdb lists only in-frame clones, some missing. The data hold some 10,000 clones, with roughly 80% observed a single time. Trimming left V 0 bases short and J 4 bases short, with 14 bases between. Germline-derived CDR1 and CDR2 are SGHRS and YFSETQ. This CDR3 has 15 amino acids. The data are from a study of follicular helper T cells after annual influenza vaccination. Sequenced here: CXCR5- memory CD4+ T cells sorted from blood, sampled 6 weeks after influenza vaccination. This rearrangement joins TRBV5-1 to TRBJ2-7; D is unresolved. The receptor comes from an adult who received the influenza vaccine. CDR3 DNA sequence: TGCGCCAGCAGCTTGGTGCCCGGCAGCCTTTACGAGCAGTACTTC. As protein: CASSLVPGSLYEQYF.